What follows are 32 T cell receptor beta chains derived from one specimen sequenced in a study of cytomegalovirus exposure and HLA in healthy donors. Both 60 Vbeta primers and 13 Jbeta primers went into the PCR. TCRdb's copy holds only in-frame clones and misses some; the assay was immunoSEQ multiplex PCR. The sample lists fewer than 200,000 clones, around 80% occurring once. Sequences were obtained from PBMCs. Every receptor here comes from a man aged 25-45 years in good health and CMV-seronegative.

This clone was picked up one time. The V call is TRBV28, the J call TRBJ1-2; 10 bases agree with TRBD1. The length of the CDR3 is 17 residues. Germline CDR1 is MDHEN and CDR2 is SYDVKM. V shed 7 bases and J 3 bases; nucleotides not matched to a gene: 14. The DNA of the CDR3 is TGTGCCAGCAACGGTCCGGGGACAGGGGAGTCTCACTATGGCTACACCTTC. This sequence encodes CASNGPGTGESHYGYTF.

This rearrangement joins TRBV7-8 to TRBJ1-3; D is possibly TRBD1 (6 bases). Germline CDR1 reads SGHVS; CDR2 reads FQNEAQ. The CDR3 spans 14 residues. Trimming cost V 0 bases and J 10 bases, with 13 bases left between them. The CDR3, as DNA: TGTGCCAGCAGCTTAGCGCAGGGACAAGCAACCATATATTTT. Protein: CASSLAQGQATIYF.

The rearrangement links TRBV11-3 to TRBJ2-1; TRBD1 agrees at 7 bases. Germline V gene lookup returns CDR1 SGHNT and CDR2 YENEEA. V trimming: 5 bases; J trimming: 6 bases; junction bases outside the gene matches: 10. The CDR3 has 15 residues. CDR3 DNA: TGTGCCAGCAGCACAGGGGCCCTCCGGTTCAATGAGCAGTTCTTC. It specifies CASSTGALRFNEQFF.

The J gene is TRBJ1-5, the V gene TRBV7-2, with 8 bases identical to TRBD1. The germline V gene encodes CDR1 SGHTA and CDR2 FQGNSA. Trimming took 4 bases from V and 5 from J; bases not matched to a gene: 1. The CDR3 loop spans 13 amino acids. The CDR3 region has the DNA TGTGCCAGCAGCTCGGACAGGGATCAGCCCCAGCATTTT. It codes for CASSSDRDQPQHF.

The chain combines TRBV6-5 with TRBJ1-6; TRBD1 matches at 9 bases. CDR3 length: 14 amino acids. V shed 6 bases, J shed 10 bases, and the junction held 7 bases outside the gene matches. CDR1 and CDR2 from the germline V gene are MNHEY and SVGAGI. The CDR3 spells CASSPGTGKSPLHF. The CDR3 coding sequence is TGTGCCAGCAGCCCCGGGACAGGGAAATCACCCCTCCACTTT.

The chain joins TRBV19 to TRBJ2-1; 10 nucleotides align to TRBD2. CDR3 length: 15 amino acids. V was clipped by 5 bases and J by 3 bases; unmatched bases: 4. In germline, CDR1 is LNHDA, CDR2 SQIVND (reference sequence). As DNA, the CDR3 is TGTGCCAGTAGTTTAGCGGGAGGCCTCTACAATGAGCAGTTCTTC. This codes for CASSLAGGLYNEQFF.

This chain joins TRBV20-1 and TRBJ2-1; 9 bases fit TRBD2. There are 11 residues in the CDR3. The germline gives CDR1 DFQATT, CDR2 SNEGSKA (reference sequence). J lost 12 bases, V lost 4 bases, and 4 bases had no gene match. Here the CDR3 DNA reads TGCAGTGCTAAGCGGGAGGTCGTGCAGTTCTTC. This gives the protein CSAKREVVQFF.

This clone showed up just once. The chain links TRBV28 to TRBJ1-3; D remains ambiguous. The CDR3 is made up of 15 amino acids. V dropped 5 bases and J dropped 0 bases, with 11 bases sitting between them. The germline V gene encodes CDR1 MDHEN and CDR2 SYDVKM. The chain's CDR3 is CASSLSYPSGNTIYF. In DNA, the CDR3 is TGTGCCAGCAGTCTGTCCTACCCCTCTGGAAACACCATATATTTT.

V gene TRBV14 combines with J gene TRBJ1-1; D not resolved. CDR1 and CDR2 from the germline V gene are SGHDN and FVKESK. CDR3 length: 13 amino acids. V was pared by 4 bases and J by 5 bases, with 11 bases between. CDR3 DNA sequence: TGTGCCAGCAGCCGCTTTGGTCGGACTGAAGCTTTCTTT. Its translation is CASSRFGRTEAFF. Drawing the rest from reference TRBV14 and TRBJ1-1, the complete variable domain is EAGVTQFPSHSVIEKGQTVTLRCDPISGHDNLYWYRRVMGKEIKFLLHFVKESKQDESGMPNNRFLAERTGGTYSTLKVQPAELEDSGVYFCASSRFGRTEAFFGQGTRLTVV.

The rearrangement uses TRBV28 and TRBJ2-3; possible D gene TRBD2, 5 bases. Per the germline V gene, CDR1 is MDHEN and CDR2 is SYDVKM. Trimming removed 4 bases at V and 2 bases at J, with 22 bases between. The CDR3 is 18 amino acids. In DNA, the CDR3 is TGTGCCAGCAGTTCCCCGGACGTTGGCCGAGGGATCACAGATACGCAGTATTTT. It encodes CASSSPDVGRGITDTQYF.

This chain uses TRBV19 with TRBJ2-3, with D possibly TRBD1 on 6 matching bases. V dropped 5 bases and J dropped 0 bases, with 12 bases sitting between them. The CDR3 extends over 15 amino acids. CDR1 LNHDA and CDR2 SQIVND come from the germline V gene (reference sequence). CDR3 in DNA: TGTGCCAGTAGTCCCCGGGACATTAGCACAGATACGCAGTATTTT. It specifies CASSPRDISTDTQYF.

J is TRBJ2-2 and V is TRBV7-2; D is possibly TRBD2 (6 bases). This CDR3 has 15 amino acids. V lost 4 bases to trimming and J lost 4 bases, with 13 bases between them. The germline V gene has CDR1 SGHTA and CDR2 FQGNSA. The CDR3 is CASSYTGTSTGELFF. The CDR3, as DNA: TGTGCCAGCAGCTATACCGGGACTTCCACCGGGGAGCTGTTTTTT.

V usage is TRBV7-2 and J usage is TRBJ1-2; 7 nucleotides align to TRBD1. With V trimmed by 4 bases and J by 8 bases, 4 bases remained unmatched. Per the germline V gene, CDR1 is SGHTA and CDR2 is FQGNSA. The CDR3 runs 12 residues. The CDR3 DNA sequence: TGTGCCAGCAGCTCCAGGGGGTCCGGCTACACCTTC. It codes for CASSSRGSGYTF.

CDR3 loop: CASSLASSGSTDTQYF. The CDR3 bases are TGTGCCAGCAGCCTCGCCTCTAGCGGATCCACAGATACGCAGTATTTT. The J gene is TRBJ2-3, the V gene TRBV7-6; 7 bases agree with TRBD2. Germline CDR1 is SGHVS and CDR2 is FNYEAQ. The ends lost 5 bases at V and 2 bases at J; junction bases unmatched: 10. The CDR3 has 16 residues.

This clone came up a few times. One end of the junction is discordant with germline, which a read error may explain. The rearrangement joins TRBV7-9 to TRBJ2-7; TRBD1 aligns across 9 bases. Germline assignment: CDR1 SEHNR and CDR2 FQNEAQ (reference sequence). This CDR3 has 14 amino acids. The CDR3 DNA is TGTGCCAGCAGCTTCGGTGGGGACAGGGCGGAACAGGACTTC. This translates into CASSFGGDRAEQDF. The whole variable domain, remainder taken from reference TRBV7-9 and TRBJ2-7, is DTGVSQNPRHKITKRGQNVTFRCDPISEHNRLYWYRQTLGQGPEFLTYFQNEAQLEKSRLLSDRFSAERPKGSFSTLEIQRTEQGDSAMYLCASSFGGDRAEQDFGPGTRLTVT.

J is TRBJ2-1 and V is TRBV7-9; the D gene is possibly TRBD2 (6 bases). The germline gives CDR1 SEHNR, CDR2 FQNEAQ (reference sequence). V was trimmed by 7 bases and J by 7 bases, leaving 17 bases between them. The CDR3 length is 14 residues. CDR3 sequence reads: CASTARLEWNEQFF. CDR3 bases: TGTGCCAGCACCGCGAGACTAGAGTGGAATGAGCAGTTCTTC.

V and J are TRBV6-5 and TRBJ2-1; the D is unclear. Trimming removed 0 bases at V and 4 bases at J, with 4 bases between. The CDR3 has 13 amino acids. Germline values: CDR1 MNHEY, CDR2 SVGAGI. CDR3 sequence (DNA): TGTGCCAGCAGTTACTCCCTTTACAATGAGCAGTTCTTC. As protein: CASSYSLYNEQFF.

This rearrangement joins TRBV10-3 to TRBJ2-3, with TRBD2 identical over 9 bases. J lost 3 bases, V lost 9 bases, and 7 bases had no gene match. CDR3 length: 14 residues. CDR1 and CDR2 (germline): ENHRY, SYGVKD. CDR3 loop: CAILAGEVTDTQYF. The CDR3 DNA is TGTGCCATTTTAGCGGGAGAGGTAACAGATACGCAGTATTTT.

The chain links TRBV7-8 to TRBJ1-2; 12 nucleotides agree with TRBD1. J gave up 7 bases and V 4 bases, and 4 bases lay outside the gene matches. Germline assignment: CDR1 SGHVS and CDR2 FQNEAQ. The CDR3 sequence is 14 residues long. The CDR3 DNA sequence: TGTGCCAGCAGCTCGGGACAGGGGGCCGGTGGCTACACCTTC. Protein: CASSSGQGAGGYTF.

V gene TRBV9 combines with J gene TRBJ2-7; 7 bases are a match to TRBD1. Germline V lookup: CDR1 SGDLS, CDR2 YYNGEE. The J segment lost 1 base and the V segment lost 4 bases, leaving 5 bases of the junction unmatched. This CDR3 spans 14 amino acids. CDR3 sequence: CASSPGGHSYEQYF. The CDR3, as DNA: TGTGCCAGCAGCCCAGGGGGACATTCCTACGAGCAGTACTTC.

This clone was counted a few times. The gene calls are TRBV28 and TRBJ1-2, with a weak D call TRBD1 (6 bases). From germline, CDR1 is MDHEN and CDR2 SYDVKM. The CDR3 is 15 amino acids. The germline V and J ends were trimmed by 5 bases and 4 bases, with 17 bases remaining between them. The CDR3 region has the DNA TGTGCCAGCAGTACCGGACAGACGAGTGGCTATGGCTACACCTTC. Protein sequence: CASSTGQTSGYGYTF.

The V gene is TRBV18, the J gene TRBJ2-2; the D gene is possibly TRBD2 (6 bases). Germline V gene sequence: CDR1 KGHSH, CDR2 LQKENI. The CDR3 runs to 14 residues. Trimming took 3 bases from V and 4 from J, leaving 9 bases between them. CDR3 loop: CASSPGLATGELFF. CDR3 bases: TGTGCCAGCTCACCGGGACTGGCCACCGGGGAGCTGTTTTTT.

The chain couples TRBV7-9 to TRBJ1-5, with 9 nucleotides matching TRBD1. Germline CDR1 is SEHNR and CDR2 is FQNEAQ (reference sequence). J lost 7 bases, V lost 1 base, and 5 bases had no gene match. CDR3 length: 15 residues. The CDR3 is CASSLGTGEGQPQHF. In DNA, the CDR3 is TGTGCCAGCAGCTTAGGGACAGGGGAAGGACAGCCCCAGCATTTT.

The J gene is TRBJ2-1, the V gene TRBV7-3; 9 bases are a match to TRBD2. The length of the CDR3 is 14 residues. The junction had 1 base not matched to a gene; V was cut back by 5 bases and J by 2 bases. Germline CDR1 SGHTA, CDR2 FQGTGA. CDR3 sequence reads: CASSPSGAYNEQFF. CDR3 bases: TGTGCCAGCAGCCCTAGCGGGGCCTACAATGAGCAGTTCTTC.

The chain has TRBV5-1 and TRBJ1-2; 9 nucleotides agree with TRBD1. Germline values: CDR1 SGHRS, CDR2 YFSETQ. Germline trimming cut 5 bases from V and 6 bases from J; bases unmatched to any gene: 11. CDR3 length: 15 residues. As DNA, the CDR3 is TGCGCCAGCAGACCGGCCCGACAGGGGGGGGATGGCTACACCTTC. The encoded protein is CASRPARQGGDGYTF.

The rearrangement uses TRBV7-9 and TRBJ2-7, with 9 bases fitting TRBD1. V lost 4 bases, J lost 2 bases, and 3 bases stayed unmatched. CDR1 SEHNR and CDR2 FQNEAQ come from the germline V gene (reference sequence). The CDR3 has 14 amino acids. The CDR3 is CASSSDRGTYEQYF. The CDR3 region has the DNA TGTGCCAGCAGCTCGGACAGGGGCACCTACGAGCAGTACTTC.

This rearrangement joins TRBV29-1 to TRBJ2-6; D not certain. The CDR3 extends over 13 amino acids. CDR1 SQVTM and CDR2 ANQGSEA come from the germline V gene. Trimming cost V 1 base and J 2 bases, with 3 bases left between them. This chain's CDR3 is CSVEATGANVLTF. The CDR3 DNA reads TGCAGCGTTGAAGCCACTGGGGCCAACGTCCTGACTTTC.

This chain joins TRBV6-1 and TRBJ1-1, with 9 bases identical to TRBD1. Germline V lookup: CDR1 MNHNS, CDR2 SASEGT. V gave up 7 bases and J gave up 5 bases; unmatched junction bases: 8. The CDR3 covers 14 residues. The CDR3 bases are TGTGCCAGCAATCCGGGACAGGGCTTTACTGAAGCTTTCTTT. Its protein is CASNPGQGFTEAFF.

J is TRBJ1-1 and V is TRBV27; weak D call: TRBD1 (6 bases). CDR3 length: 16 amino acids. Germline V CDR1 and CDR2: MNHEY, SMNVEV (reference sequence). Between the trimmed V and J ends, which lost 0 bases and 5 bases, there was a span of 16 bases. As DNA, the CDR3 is TGTGCCAGCAGTTTATCGGGCGCAGGGGTCGGGACTGAAGCTTTCTTT. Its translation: CASSLSGAGVGTEAFF.

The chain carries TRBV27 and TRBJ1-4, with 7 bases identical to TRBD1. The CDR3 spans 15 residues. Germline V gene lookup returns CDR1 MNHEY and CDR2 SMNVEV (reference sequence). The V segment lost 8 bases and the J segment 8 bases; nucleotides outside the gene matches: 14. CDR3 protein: CASGLNRQGREKLFF. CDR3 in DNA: TGTGCCAGCGGACTCAATCGACAGGGCCGGGAAAAACTGTTTTTT.

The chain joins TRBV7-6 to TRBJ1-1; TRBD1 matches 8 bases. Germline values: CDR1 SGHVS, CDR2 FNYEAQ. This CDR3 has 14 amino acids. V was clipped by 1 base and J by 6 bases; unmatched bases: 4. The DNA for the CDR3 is TGTGCCAGCAGCTTAGGACAGGGGAAACCTGAAGCTTTCTTT. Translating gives CASSLGQGKPEAFF.

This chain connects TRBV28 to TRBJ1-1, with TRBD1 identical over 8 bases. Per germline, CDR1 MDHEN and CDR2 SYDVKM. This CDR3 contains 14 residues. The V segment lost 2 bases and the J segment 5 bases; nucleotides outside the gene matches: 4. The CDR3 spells CASSLRTGNTEAFF. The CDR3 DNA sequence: TGTGCCAGCAGTTTACGGACAGGGAATACTGAAGCTTTCTTT.